This T cell receptor beta chain was identified in a study of T cell responses to AZD1222 COVID-19 vaccine. Findings and caveats of the study: Clonal diversity was possibly underestimated, and the donors were mostly white British, with more females. Dominant CD4 TCR responses targeted spike regions 160-218 and 743-854.

Sequenced by immunoSEQ multiplex PCR; TCRdb stores in-frame clones only, minus some. The table has about 90,000 clones, approximately 83% seen once. This CDR3 region has 15 residues. Deletions cut 5 bases from V and 7 bases from J, with 18 bases between. Germline V CDR1 and CDR2: SGHTA, FQGTGA. Details on this clone: Its target is not known.

The sequence was obtained from an adult in good health. The chain employs TRBV7-3 and TRBJ2-1; weak D call: TRBD2 (5 bases). The sample in question was peripheral blood, obtained on day 0 of AZD1222 vaccination. CDR3 sequence (DNA): TGTGCCAGCAGCCCCCAATCTAGCAGCGAGAATGAGCAGTTCTTC. Translating gives CASSPQSSSENEQFF. The complete variable domain, with remaining parts taken from reference TRBV7-3 and TRBJ2-1, reads GAGVSQTPSNKVTEKGKYVELRCDPISGHTALYWYRQSLGQGPEFLIYFQGTGAADDSGLPNDRFFAVRPEGSVSTLKIQRTERGDSAVYLCASSPQSSSENEQFFGPGTRLTVL.